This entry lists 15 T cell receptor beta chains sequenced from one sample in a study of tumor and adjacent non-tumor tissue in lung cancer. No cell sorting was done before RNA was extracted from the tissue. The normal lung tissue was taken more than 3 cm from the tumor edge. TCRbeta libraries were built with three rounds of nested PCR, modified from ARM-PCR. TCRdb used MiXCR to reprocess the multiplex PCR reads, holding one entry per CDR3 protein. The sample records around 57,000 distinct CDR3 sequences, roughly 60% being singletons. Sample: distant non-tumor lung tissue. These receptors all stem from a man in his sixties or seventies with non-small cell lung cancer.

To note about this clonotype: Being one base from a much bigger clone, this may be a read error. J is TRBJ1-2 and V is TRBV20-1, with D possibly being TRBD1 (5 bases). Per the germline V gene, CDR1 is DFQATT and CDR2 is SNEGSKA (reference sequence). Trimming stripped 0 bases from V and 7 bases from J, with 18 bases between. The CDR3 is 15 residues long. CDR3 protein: CSARDPAGLIGGYTF. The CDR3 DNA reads TGCAGTGCTAGAGATCCGGCGGGACTTATTGGTGGCTACACCTTC.

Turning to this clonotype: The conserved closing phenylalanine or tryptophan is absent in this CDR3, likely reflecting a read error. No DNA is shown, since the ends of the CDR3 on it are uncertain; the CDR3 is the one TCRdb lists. The CDR3 loop reads CASSQVGIGGGNEQSL. The chain carries TRBV4-1 and TRBJ2-1; the table gives TRBD1 as D, unverified against the DNA. The CDR3 is 16 residues long, ends included. CDR1 MGHRA and CDR2 YSYEKL come from the germline V gene.

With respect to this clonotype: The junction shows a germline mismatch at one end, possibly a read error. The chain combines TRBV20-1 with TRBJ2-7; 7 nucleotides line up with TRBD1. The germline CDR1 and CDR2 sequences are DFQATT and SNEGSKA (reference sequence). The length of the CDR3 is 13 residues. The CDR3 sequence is CGARRDSSYKQYF. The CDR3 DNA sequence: TGCGGTGCTAGAAGGGACAGTTCCTACAAGCAGTACTTC.

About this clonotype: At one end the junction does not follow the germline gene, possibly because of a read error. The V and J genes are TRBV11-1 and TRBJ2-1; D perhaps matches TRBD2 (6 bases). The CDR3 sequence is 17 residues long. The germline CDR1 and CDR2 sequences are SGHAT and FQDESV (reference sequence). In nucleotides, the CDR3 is TGCGCCATCAGCCTTGGGCAGCGGAGGGGTCAAATCAATGAGCAGTTCTTC. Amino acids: CAISLGQRRGQINEQFF.

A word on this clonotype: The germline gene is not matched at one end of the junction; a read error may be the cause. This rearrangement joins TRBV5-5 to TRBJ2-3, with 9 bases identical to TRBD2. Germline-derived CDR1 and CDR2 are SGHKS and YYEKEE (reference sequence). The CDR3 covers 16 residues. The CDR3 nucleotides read TGTGCCAGGAGCTTGGCCGGGCGGGGGGGAATGGATACGCAGTATTTT. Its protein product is CARSLAGRGGMDTQYF.

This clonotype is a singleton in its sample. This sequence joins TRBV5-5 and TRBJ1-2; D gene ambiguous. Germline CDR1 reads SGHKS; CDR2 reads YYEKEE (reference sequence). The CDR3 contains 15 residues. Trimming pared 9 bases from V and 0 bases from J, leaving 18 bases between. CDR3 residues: CATSRIGITNYGYTF. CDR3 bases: TGTGCCACCAGTAGGATAGGGATTACTAACTATGGCTACACCTTC.

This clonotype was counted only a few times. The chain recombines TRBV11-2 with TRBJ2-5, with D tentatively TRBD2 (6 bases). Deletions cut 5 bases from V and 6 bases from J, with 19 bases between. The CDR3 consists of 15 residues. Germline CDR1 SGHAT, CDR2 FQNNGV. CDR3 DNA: TGTGCCAGCAGCCTCGGGACTTCGGGCGTACAGACCCAGTACTTC. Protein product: CASSLGTSGVQTQYF.

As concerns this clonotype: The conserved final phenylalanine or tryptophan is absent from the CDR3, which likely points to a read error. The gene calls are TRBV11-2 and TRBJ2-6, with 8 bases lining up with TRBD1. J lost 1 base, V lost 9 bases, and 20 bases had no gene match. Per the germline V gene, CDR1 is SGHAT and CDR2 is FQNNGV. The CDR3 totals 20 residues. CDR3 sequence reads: CASSEGEYWTGTSGANVLTS. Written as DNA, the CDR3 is TGTGCCAGTAGCGAAGGGGAATATTGGACAGGGACTTCTGGGGCCAACGTCCTGACTTCC.

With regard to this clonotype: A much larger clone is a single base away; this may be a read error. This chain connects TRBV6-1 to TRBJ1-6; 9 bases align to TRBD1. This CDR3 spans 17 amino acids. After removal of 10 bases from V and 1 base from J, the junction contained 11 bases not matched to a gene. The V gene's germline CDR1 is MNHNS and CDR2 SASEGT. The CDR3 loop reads CANIPRGQGSYNSPLHF. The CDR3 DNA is TGTGCCAACATCCCGAGGGGACAGGGATCCTATAATTCACCCCTCCACTTT.

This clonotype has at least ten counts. The CDR3 DNA reads TGTGCCAGCAGTTCGGGTCAGTTAACGGGGGAGCTGTTTTTT. Its translation is CASSSGQLTGELFF. This chain uses TRBV6-5 with TRBJ2-2; unclear D gene. V was clipped by 4 bases and J by 8 bases, with 14 bases between them. The CDR3 runs 14 residues. Germline V gene data show CDR1 as MNHEY and CDR2 as SVGAGI.

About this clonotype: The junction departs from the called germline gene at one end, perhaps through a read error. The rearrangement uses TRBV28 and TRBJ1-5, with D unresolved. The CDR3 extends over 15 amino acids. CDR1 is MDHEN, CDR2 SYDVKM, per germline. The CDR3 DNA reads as TGTACCAGCAGTTTATTCCGGTCACGCAATCAGCCCCAGCATTTT. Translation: CTSSLFRSRNQPQHF.

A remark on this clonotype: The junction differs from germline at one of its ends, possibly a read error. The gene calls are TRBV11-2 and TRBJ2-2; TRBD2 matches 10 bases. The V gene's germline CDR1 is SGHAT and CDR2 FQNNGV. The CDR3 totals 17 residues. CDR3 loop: CVSSLEAGGPGTGELFF. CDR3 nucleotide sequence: TGTGTCAGCAGCCTAGAAGCGGGAGGGCCGGGCACCGGGGAGCTGTTTTTT.

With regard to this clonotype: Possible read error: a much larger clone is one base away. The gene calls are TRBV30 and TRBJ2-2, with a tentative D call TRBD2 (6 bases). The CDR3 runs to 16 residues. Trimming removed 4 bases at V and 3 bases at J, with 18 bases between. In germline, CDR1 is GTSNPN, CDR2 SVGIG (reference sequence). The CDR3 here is CAWMRRGGWDTGELFF. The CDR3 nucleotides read TGTGCCTGGATGAGAAGGGGAGGTTGGGACACCGGGGAGCTGTTTTTT.

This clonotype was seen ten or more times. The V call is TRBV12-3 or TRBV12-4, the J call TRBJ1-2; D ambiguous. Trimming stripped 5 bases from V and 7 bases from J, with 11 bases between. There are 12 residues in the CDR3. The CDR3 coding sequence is TGTGCCAGCAGTCCCGGACCGGGTGGCTACACCTTC. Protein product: CASSPGPGGYTF.

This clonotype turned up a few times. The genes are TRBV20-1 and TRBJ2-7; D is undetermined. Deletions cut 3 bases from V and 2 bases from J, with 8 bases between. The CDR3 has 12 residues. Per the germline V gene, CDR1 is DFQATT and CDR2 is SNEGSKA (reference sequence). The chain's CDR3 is CSASFHPYEQYF. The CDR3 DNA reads TGCAGTGCTAGTTTCCACCCCTACGAGCAGTACTTC.